One and the same sample provided the 11 T cell receptor beta chains below, sequenced in a study of T cell changes during pregnancy in multiple sclerosis. The method was immunoSEQ multiplex PCR; TCRdb's version includes in-frame clones alone and lacks a portion of them. This table holds roughly 75,000 clones, more than 85% found once. The starting material was peripheral blood, obtained after pregnancy. These receptor sequences come from a female donor in good health, enrolled as a control in a pregnancy study.

The J gene is TRBJ2-5, the V gene TRBV28; tentatively, D is TRBD1 (5 bases). Germline CDR1 MDHEN, CDR2 SYDVKM. V was pared by 6 bases and J by 2 bases, with 7 bases between. This CDR3 has 12 amino acids. Written as DNA, the CDR3 is TGTGCCAGCAGAGGGGCTCAAGAGACCCAGTACTTC. This codes for CASRGAQETQYF.

The chain has TRBV30 and TRBJ2-1, with TRBD2 as a possible D gene (5 bases). The V end was cut by 5 bases, the J end by 3 bases, with 11 bases between. The CDR3 totals 13 residues. Germline V lookup: CDR1 GTSNPN, CDR2 SVGIG (reference sequence). CDR3: CAWYLGGYNEQFF. The CDR3 DNA reads as TGTGCCTGGTACCTAGGAGGCTACAATGAGCAGTTCTTC.

The gene calls are TRBV19 and TRBJ2-2; 7 nucleotides agree with TRBD1. The CDR3 runs to 15 residues. CDR1 is LNHDA and CDR2 is SQIVND in the germline V gene (reference sequence). The J segment lost 5 bases and the V segment lost 1 base, leaving 4 bases of the junction unmatched. The CDR3 spells CASSIGQGTTGELFF. The CDR3 DNA reads as TGTGCCAGTAGTATAGGACAGGGTACGACCGGGGAGCTGTTTTTT.

This clone showed up many times. Written as DNA, the CDR3 is TGTGCCAGCAGGGCCGGACAGGGTAGCTATGGCTACACCTTC. This codes for CASRAGQGSYGYTF. The rearrangement uses TRBV11-3 and TRBJ1-2; 8 bases match TRBD1. The germline gives CDR1 SGHNT, CDR2 YENEEA. The trim removed 6 bases at V and 4 bases at J, leaving 7 bases unmatched. The CDR3 has 14 amino acids.

This sequence joins TRBV11-2 and TRBJ1-4, with 8 bases matching TRBD1. The CDR3 runs 14 residues. CDR1 and CDR2 (germline): SGHAT, FQNNGV. V was clipped by 5 bases and J by 7 bases; unmatched bases: 6. CDR3 loop: CASSLRGTGEKLFF. The DNA of the CDR3 is TGTGCCAGCAGCCTTCGTGGGACAGGTGAAAAACTGTTTTTT.

This clone appeared a single time. The V gene is TRBV7-8, the J gene TRBJ1-1; weak D call: TRBD1 (5 bases). Germline CDR1 SGHVS, CDR2 FQNEAQ. CDR3 length: 16 residues. The V end was cut by 1 base, the J end by 3 bases, with 15 bases between. DNA for the CDR3: TGTGCCAGCAGCTTAGGGGTTAAGGGAGGGGACACTGAAGCTTTCTTT. This encodes CASSLGVKGGDTEAFF.

The genes are TRBV10-3 and TRBJ2-4, with 7 bases lining up with TRBD1. CDR3 length: 14 residues. The germline V gene encodes CDR1 ENHRY and CDR2 SYGVKD. The V gene end was trimmed by 6 bases and the J gene end by 6 bases; junction bases not matched to a gene: 8. As DNA, the CDR3 is TGTGCCATCAGGGGAGACAGGGCGGGAAACATTCAGTACTTC. Translating it yields CAIRGDRAGNIQYF.

CDR3 bases: TGTGCCAGCAGCTCCGGGAACTCACCCCTCCACTTT. Protein: CASSSGNSPLHF. The chain recombines TRBV7-9 with TRBJ1-6; no definite D call. The CDR3 sequence is 12 residues long. Germline assignment: CDR1 SEHNR and CDR2 FQNEAQ (reference sequence). Trimming took 4 bases from V and 10 from J, leaving 8 bases between them.

This clone was seen more than once but under ten times. V usage is TRBV30 and J usage is TRBJ1-1; no reliable D call. V lost 2 bases and J 1 base, leaving 20 bases between the germline ends. The CDR3 totals 17 residues. Per germline, CDR1 GTSNPN and CDR2 SVGIG (reference sequence). The DNA for the CDR3 is TGTGCCTGGAGTCGCGCCCTCGACACCCGTGGGAACACTGAAGCTTTCTTT. Protein: CAWSRALDTRGNTEAFF.

J is TRBJ1-6 and V is TRBV7-8, with 8 positions matching TRBD1. Germline values: CDR1 SGHVS, CDR2 FQNEAQ. The CDR3 is 14 residues long. V was clipped by 7 bases and J by 10 bases; unmatched bases: 9. The CDR3 region has the DNA TGTGCCAGCAACCCGGACAGGGATGGCTCACCCCTCCACTTT. Its translation is CASNPDRDGSPLHF.

The chain is built from TRBV6-5 and TRBJ1-3; D might be TRBD1 (6 bases). The ends were cut back, 9 bases at V and 6 bases at J, with 18 bases in the middle. This CDR3 is 14 amino acids long. Germline V gene sequence: CDR1 MNHEY, CDR2 SVGAGI. The CDR3, as DNA: TGTGCCAGTTGCGAGGGACACTCCTCAAACACCATATATTTT. Translating gives CASCEGHSSNTIYF.